The 18 T cell receptor beta chains below were found in one sample sequenced in a study of cytotoxic CD8 clonotypes in ibrutinib-treated CLL. The table came from immunoSEQ multiplex PCR; TCRdb's copy has only in-frame clones and leaves some out. The table records fewer than 85,000 clones, about four fifths of them present only once. This sample comprised PBMCs, obtained after 12 months of ibrutinib treatment. The receptors were sampled from a human donor with chronic lymphocytic leukemia.

The rearrangement joins TRBV19 to TRBJ2-1; D assignment may be TRBD1 or TRBD2 (6 bases each). Germline CDR1 and CDR2: LNHDA and SQIVND (reference sequence). The V end was cut by 5 bases, the J end by 10 bases, with 21 bases between. The CDR3 has 15 residues. The CDR3 spells CASSGAGAFGGEQFF. The CDR3 bases are TGTGCCAGTAGTGGGGCAGGGGCGTTCGGGGGAGAGCAGTTCTTC.

The J gene is TRBJ2-2, the V gene TRBV2; D is possibly TRBD1 (5 bases). Germline-derived CDR1 and CDR2 are SNHLY and FYNNEI. V gave up 7 bases and J gave up 5 bases, with 14 bases separating them. This CDR3 region has 14 residues. The CDR3 sequence: CASTNQGATGELFF. The DNA of the CDR3 is TGTGCCAGCACAAATCAAGGGGCGACCGGGGAGCTGTTTTTT.

The J gene is TRBJ2-1, the V gene TRBV15, with a tentative D call TRBD2 (5 bases). Trimming shortened V by 0 bases and J by 3 bases, and 6 bases separated the two germline ends. Germline V CDR1 and CDR2: LNHNV, YYDKDF (reference sequence). There are 14 residues in the CDR3. In DNA form, the CDR3 reads TGTGCCACCAGCAGAGATCGGGACTACAATGAGCAGTTCTTC. It is translated as CATSRDRDYNEQFF.

The chain links TRBV4-2 to TRBJ1-1, with 7 nucleotides matching TRBD1. Germline CDR1 LGHNA, CDR2 YNFKEQ. Germline trimming cut 1 base from V and 6 bases from J; bases unmatched to any gene: 14. The CDR3 has 17 residues. The CDR3 reads CASSQGDSLSGGSEAFF. CDR3 nucleotide sequence: TGTGCCAGCAGCCAAGGGGACAGCCTCTCGGGGGGCTCTGAAGCTTTCTTT.

CDR3 nucleotide sequence: TGTGCCAGCAGCGACTGGAATGAGCAGTTCTTC. Translating gives CASSDWNEQFF. This chain links TRBV6-5 with TRBJ2-1, with D unclear. In germline, CDR1 is MNHEY, CDR2 SVGAGI. V gave up 6 bases and J gave up 7 bases, with 7 bases separating them. The CDR3 spans 11 residues.

The rearrangement links TRBV28 to TRBJ1-1, with TRBD1 matching over 7 bases. The CDR3 runs to 15 residues. Germline V gene lookup returns CDR1 MDHEN and CDR2 SYDVKM. After removal of 5 bases from V and 1 base from J, the junction contained 7 bases not matched to a gene. CDR3 sequence (DNA): TGTGCCAGCAGTCGTATGGACAGGCAGAACACTGAAGCTTTCTTT. Encoded protein: CASSRMDRQNTEAFF.

This rearrangement joins TRBV7-9 to TRBJ2-4, with 7 bases lining up with TRBD1. V lost 5 bases and J lost 1; bases outside the gene matches: 5. The CDR3 runs to 15 residues. The germline CDR1 and CDR2 sequences are SEHNR and FQNEAQ (reference sequence). The CDR3 DNA is TGTGCCAGCAGCCCTGACAGGGAGGCCAAAAACATTCAGTACTTC. Translated, it gives CASSPDREAKNIQYF.

The chain carries TRBV18 and TRBJ1-1; 8 nucleotides align to TRBD1. This CDR3 is built from 14 residues. Germline V lookup: CDR1 KGHSH, CDR2 LQKENI. Germline trimming cut 3 bases from V and 4 bases from J; bases unmatched to any gene: 4. The DNA of the CDR3 is TGTGCCAGCTCACCCGGGACAGGCTCCACTGAAGCTTTCTTT. Translating gives CASSPGTGSTEAFF.

V and J are TRBV28 and TRBJ1-5; maybe TRBD1 (5 bases). CDR1 and CDR2 (germline): MDHEN, SYDVKM. The CDR3 is made up of 15 amino acids. The V end was cut by 2 bases, the J end by 4 bases, with 12 bases between. CDR3 sequence: CASSLGVAGNQPQHF. Written as DNA, the CDR3 is TGTGCCAGCAGTTTAGGGGTGGCAGGGAATCAGCCCCAGCATTTT. Full variable domain (remainder filled in from reference TRBV28 and TRBJ1-5): DVKVTQSSRYLVKRTGEKVFLECVQDMDHENMFWYRQDPGLGLRLIYFSYDVKMKEKGDIPEGYSVSREKKERFSLILESASTNQTSMYLCASSLGVAGNQPQHFGDGTRLSIL.

This clone was counted a single time. The chain combines TRBV7-2 with TRBJ2-3, with TRBD2 identical over 12 bases. V trimming: 4 bases; J trimming: 0 bases; junction bases outside the gene matches: 5. The germline CDR1 and CDR2 sequences are SGHTA and FQGNSA. The CDR3 runs 17 residues. The CDR3: CASSSGLAGSSTDTQYF. The DNA for the CDR3 is TGTGCCAGCAGCTCCGGACTAGCGGGATCGAGCACAGATACGCAGTATTTT.

The chain links TRBV10-3 to TRBJ1-4; D possibly corresponds to TRBD1 (5 bases). The germline gives CDR1 ENHRY, CDR2 SYGVKD. V gave up 0 bases and J gave up 6 bases, with 5 bases separating them. The CDR3 length is 13 residues. The CDR3 region is CAISESGHEKLFF. CDR3 nucleotides: TGTGCCATCAGTGAGTCGGGACATGAAAAACTGTTTTTT.

The chain combines TRBV11-3 with TRBJ2-7, with TRBD1 matching 7 bases. The V and J ends lost 5 bases and 2 bases, in that order; junction bases with no gene match: 6. This CDR3 has 14 residues. Germline V gives CDR1 SGHNT, CDR2 YENEEA. CDR3: CASSPPGQPYEQYF. As DNA, the CDR3 is TGTGCCAGCAGCCCCCCGGGACAGCCCTACGAGCAGTACTTC.

The chain combines TRBV11-2 with TRBJ2-3; perhaps TRBD2 as D (6 bases). Trimming removed 6 bases from V and 5 bases from J, with 12 bases in between. CDR1 and CDR2 (germline): SGHAT, FQNNGV. The CDR3 contains 13 residues. CDR3 region: CASRRTGVDTQYF. DNA of the CDR3: TGTGCCAGCAGGCGGACGGGGGTAGATACGCAGTATTTT.

This clone was detected once. V is TRBV10-3 and J is TRBJ2-2; possible D gene TRBD1, 5 bases. V lost 6 bases, J lost 2 bases, and 10 bases lay in between. Germline V CDR1 and CDR2: ENHRY, SYGVKD. This CDR3 spans 14 amino acids. CDR3 nucleotide sequence: TGTGCCATCAGAGACAGTGGTAACACCGGGGAGCTGTTTTTT. Translation gives CAIRDSGNTGELFF.

The genes are TRBV28 and TRBJ1-2; the match to TRBD1 covers 9 bases. V lost 7 bases, J lost 3 bases, and 6 bases stayed unmatched. The germline gives CDR1 MDHEN, CDR2 SYDVKM. The CDR3 runs to 14 residues. The CDR3 is CASTTTGGYYGYTF. CDR3 nucleotides: TGTGCCAGCACGACAACAGGGGGCTACTATGGCTACACCTTC.

The gene calls are TRBV18 and TRBJ1-3, with 7 bases lining up with TRBD1. The CDR3 totals 14 residues. The germline V gene has CDR1 KGHSH and CDR2 LQKENI. V lost 3 bases, J lost 2 bases, and 1 base stayed unmatched. CDR3: CASSPTGPGNTIYF. The CDR3, as DNA: TGTGCCAGCTCACCGACAGGGCCTGGAAACACCATATATTTT.

V is TRBV27 and J is TRBJ2-6, with 8 bases matching TRBD2. Germline V gene sequence: CDR1 MNHEY, CDR2 SMNVEV (reference sequence). V shed 0 bases and J 4 bases; nucleotides not matched to a gene: 14. The CDR3 runs to 20 residues. This CDR3 reads CASSLSVASGSVGGANVLTF. The CDR3 coding sequence is TGTGCCAGCAGTTTATCCGTGGCTAGCGGGTCCGTGGGGGGGGCCAACGTCCTGACTTTC. Combining the CDR3 with reference TRBV27 and TRBJ2-6 gives the whole variable domain EAQVTQNPRYLITVTGKKLTVTCSQNMNHEYMSWYRQDPGLGLRQIYYSMNVEVTDKGDVPEGYKVSRKEKRNFPLILESPSPNQTSLYFCASSLSVASGSVGGANVLTFGAGSRLTVL.

About this clone: Being one base from a much bigger clone, this may be a read error. V gene TRBV5-4 combines with J gene TRBJ2-1; 9 positions agree with TRBD1. The trim removed 5 bases at V and 12 bases at J, leaving 3 bases unmatched. Germline CDR1 and CDR2: SGHNT and YYREEE (reference sequence). The CDR3 runs to 11 residues. The CDR3 DNA follows: TGTGCCAGCAGAGGGGGACAGGGGCAGTTCTTC. Its protein product is CASRGGQGQFF.